This entry lists 22 T cell receptor beta chains sequenced from one sample in a study of tumor-infiltrating lymphocytes in localized non-small cell lung cancer. Some clones are missing from TCRdb's copy, which holds only in-frame ones; the method was immunoSEQ multiplex PCR. The repertoire consists of about 7,200 clones, with approximately 61% occurring once and the leading ten covering about 12%. Sequenced: lung tumor tissue. Source of these receptors: a human donor with non-small cell lung cancer.

The V and J genes are TRBV20-1 and TRBJ2-1, with D maybe TRBD2 (5 bases). CDR1 is DFQATT, CDR2 SNEGSKA, per germline (reference sequence). V was clipped by 4 bases and J by 10 bases, with 11 bases between them. CDR3 length: 11 residues. CDR3 DNA: TGCAGTGCTAAGGGAGTGGTAGAGCAGTTCTTC. It specifies CSAKGVVEQFF.

The CDR3 nucleotides are TGTGCCAGCAGCTTGGACAGGGGGGCCGAGCAGTACTTC. It translates to CASSLDRGAEQYF. This sequence joins TRBV5-6 and TRBJ2-7; 8 nucleotides match TRBD1. V gave up 0 bases and J gave up 6 bases; unmatched junction bases: 2. Germline V gene sequence: CDR1 SGHDT, CDR2 YYEEEE. CDR3 length: 13 amino acids.

In this sample, this clone is medium-sized. This rearrangement joins TRBV4-3 to TRBJ2-1, with no clear D. The CDR3 is 13 amino acids. The germline gives CDR1 LGHNA, CDR2 YSLEER. Trimming cost V 0 bases and J 10 bases, with 10 bases left between them. The chain's CDR3 is CASSQDLGREQFF. In DNA, the CDR3 is TGCGCCAGCAGCCAAGATCTTGGCAGGGAGCAGTTCTTC.

The chain has TRBV7-2 and TRBJ2-7, with TRBD2 matching 11 bases. Germline lookup yields CDR1 SGHTA and CDR2 FQGNSA. Unmatched junction bases numbered 4, after V lost 2 bases and J lost 7 bases. The length of the CDR3 is 14 residues. The CDR3 loop is CASSLLAGGIEQYF. The CDR3 DNA follows: TGTGCCAGCAGCTTACTAGCGGGGGGTATTGAGCAGTACTTC.

V is TRBV5-1 and J is TRBJ2-7, with D perhaps assigned TRBD1 or TRBD2 (6 bases each). CDR1 SGHRS and CDR2 YFSETQ come from the germline V gene. The CDR3 loop spans 13 amino acids. Trimming removed 3 bases at V and 6 bases at J, with 13 bases between. The DNA for the CDR3 is TGCGCCAGCAGCTCGAGAGGAGGGGGCGAGCAGTACTTC. Its protein is CASSSRGGGEQYF.

About this clone itself: Different DNA sequences within this sample yield the same CDR3. The chain couples TRBV9 to TRBJ2-1; D call uncertain. Between the trimmed V and J ends, which lost 0 bases and 0 bases, there was a span of 13 bases. The CDR3 is made up of 17 amino acids. The germline CDR1 and CDR2 sequences are SGDLS and YYNGEE. The CDR3 loop is CASSVEAGPSSYNEQFF. CDR3 DNA sequence: TGTGCCAGCAGCGTAGAGGCCGGGCCGAGCTCCTACAATGAGCAGTTCTTC.

This clone ranks as large (0.1 to 1%). CDR3 sequence (DNA): TGCGCCAGCAGTGGTGAAGGGAGTACGGATACGCAGTATTTT. This codes for CASSGEGSTDTQYF. The chain joins TRBV10-1 to TRBJ2-3; D perhaps matches TRBD2 (5 bases). The germline V and J ends were trimmed by 4 bases and 6 bases, with 14 bases remaining between them. From germline, CDR1 is WNHNN and CDR2 SYGVQD (reference sequence). CDR3 length: 14 amino acids.

The CDR3 DNA sequence: TGTGCCAGCAGCTTAGAGGGGGGGACGGCTGTCTCTGGAAACACCATATATTTT. This gives the protein CASSLEGGTAVSGNTIYF. This chain uses TRBV7-6 with TRBJ1-3; TRBD1 is a possible D gene (6 bases). The V end lost 1 base, the J end lost 0 bases, and 16 bases lay between the germline ends. This CDR3 spans 18 amino acids. Germline CDR1 is SGHVS and CDR2 is FNYEAQ.

This clone was seen a few times. The V call is TRBV7-3, the J call TRBJ2-2, with a weak D call TRBD2 (6 bases). Germline values: CDR1 SGHTA, CDR2 FQGTGA. The V and J ends lost 5 bases and 2 bases respectively, with 12 bases between them. This CDR3 has 15 amino acids. In nucleotides, the CDR3 is TGTGCCAGCAGCCCGTCCGGGACTAACACCGGGGAGCTGTTTTTT. Protein product: CASSPSGTNTGELFF.

The chain links TRBV29-1 to TRBJ2-3, with D perhaps given as TRBD1 or TRBD2 (5 bases each). Between the trimmed V and J ends, which lost 4 bases and 6 bases, there was a span of 11 bases. The CDR3 extends over 12 amino acids. Per germline, CDR1 SQVTM and CDR2 ANQGSEA. CDR3 DNA sequence: TGCAGCGTTGCAGCGTGGGGGGATACGCAGTATTTT. This gives the protein CSVAAWGDTQYF.

In its sample, this clone was seen a few times. The V call is TRBV6-6, the J call TRBJ2-7; D unclear. Trimming shortened V by 2 bases and J by 3 bases, and 11 bases separated the two germline ends. The CDR3 extends over 14 amino acids. Germline V lookup: CDR1 MNHNY, CDR2 SVGAGI (reference sequence). CDR3 region: CASSYRVLGYEQYF. The CDR3 DNA follows: TGTGCCAGCAGTTACAGGGTTCTAGGCTACGAGCAGTACTTC.

V gene TRBV28 combines with J gene TRBJ2-7; the match to TRBD2 covers 10 bases. The V gene's germline CDR1 is MDHEN and CDR2 SYDVKM. Losses at the gene ends were 6 bases for V and 3 bases for J; bases not matched to a gene: 2. There are 13 residues in the CDR3. DNA for the CDR3: TGTGCCAGCAGCGGGACTAGCGTCTACGAGCAGTACTTC. Translating gives CASSGTSVYEQYF.

The chain uses TRBV10-1 and TRBJ2-2; D is possibly TRBD1 or TRBD2 (5 bases each). CDR3 length: 15 residues. Trimming took 2 bases from V and 6 from J, leaving 13 bases between them. The germline V gene encodes CDR1 WNHNN and CDR2 SYGVQD (reference sequence). DNA for the CDR3: TGCGCCAGCAGTGAGACCCAGGGACCGGCCGGGGAGCTGTTTTTT. Its translation: CASSETQGPAGELFF.

This clone qualifies as medium-sized. The chain is built from TRBV6-6 and TRBJ1-3; perhaps TRBD1 as D (5 bases). With 7 bases removed from V and 0 bases from J, the gap between germline ends came to 10 bases. The V gene's germline CDR1 is MNHNY and CDR2 SVGAGI (reference sequence). The length of the CDR3 is 14 residues. CDR3 protein: CASTATDSGNTIYF. The CDR3 DNA sequence: TGTGCCAGCACCGCGACAGACTCTGGAAACACCATATATTTT.

V gene TRBV9 combines with J gene TRBJ2-1; 7 bases match TRBD2. CDR3 length equals 16 residues. Trimming took 0 bases from V and 3 from J; bases not matched to a gene: 6. Germline CDR1 reads SGDLS; CDR2 reads YYNGEE. The CDR3: CASSVGIAGGYNEQFF. Here the CDR3 DNA reads TGTGCCAGCAGCGTAGGTATAGCGGGCGGCTACAATGAGCAGTTCTTC.

The chain is built from TRBV27 and TRBJ2-1; D is perhaps TRBD2 (5 bases). V shed 8 bases and J shed 12 bases, with 14 bases lying between them. Looked up from germline, CDR1 is MNHEY and CDR2 is SMNVEV (reference sequence). The CDR3 spans 11 residues. CDR3 loop: CASGLQWRQFF. The CDR3 nucleotides read TGTGCCAGCGGACTCCAATGGCGGCAGTTCTTC.

A remark on this clone: An end of the junction does not agree with germline; a read error may underlie this. The chain joins TRBV29-1 to TRBJ2-3; weak D call: TRBD1 (6 bases). Per the germline V gene, CDR1 is SQVTM and CDR2 is ANQGSEA. CDR3 length equals 12 residues. CDR3 residues: CSAETGTDTQYF. DNA for the CDR3: TGCAGCGCTGAAACAGGGACAGATACGCAGTATTTT.

This chain joins TRBV10-3 and TRBJ1-5; D possibly corresponds to TRBD1 (6 bases). Germline CDR1 ENHRY, CDR2 SYGVKD. The V and J ends lost 10 bases and 3 bases respectively, with 10 bases between them. This CDR3 spans 12 amino acids. The CDR3 DNA reads TGTGCCACCCGACAGGACAATCAGCCCCAGCATTTT. It specifies CATRQDNQPQHF.

The chain joins TRBV5-6 to TRBJ1-3; D is uncertain. This CDR3 has 14 residues. CDR1 is SGHDT, CDR2 YYEEEE, per germline. V was trimmed by 5 bases and J by 0 bases, leaving 9 bases between them. CDR3 bases: TGTGCCAGCAGTCGACATCTCTCTGGAAACACCATATATTTT. Translation: CASSRHLSGNTIYF.

In its sample, this clone is medium-sized. The rearrangement joins TRBV2 to TRBJ1-2; no firm D call. Germline CDR1 and CDR2: SNHLY and FYNNEI. V dropped 7 bases and J dropped 6 bases, with 18 bases sitting between them. The CDR3 runs to 14 residues. This chain's CDR3 is CASMKDSLPDGYTF. In DNA, the CDR3 is TGTGCCAGCATGAAGGACTCTCTCCCGGATGGCTACACCTTC.

This chain joins TRBV9 and TRBJ1-1; D not resolved. Trimming left V 4 bases short and J 2 bases short, with 9 bases between. Germline CDR1 is SGDLS and CDR2 is YYNGEE. The CDR3 totals 13 residues. In DNA, the CDR3 is TGTGCCAGCAGCCCCCTGGGAAACACTGAAGCTTTCTTT. Its protein product is CASSPLGNTEAFF.

By frequency in the sample, this clone is medium-sized. The chain carries TRBV19 and TRBJ1-5; D is possibly TRBD1 (5 bases). Germline-derived CDR1 and CDR2 are LNHDA and SQIVND (reference sequence). Trimming left V 4 bases short and J 4 bases short, with 8 bases between. The CDR3 consists of 13 residues. CDR3 region: CASSTGINQPQHF. In DNA form, the CDR3 reads TGTGCCAGTAGTACAGGGATAAATCAGCCCCAGCATTTT. Full variable domain (outside the CDR3, taken from reference TRBV19 and TRBJ1-5): DGGITQSPKYLFRKEGQNVTLSCEQNLNHDAMYWYRQDPGQGLRLIYYSQIVNDFQKGDIAEGYSVSREKKESFPLTVTSAQKNPTAFYLCASSTGINQPQHFGDGTRLSIL.